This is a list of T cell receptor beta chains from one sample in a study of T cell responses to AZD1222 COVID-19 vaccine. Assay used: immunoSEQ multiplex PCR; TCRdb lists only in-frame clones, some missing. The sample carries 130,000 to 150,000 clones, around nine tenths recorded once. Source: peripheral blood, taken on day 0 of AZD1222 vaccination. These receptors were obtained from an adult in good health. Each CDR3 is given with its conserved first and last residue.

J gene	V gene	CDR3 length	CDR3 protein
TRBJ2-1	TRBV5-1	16	CASSSFGGGAGNEQFF
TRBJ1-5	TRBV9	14	CASSQGDSNQPQHF
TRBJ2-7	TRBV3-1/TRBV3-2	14	CASSPHPSSNEQYF
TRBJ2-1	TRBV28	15	CASSLFVGANNEQFF
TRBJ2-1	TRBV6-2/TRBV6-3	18	CASSPLLLGTDSYNEQFF
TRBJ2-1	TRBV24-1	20	CATSDLRGGENDLVYNEQFF
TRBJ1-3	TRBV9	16	CASSKDAGTGPNTIYF
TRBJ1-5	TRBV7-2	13	CASRLAQGQPQHF
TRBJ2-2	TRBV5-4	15	CASSLEQVNTGELFF
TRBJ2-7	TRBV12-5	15	CASGLRSLPAYEQYF
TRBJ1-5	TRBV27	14	CASSLGGAGQPQHF
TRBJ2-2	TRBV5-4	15	CASSLEQGNTGELFF
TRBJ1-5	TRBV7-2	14	CASRDSDSNQPQHF
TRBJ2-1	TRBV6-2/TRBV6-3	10	CASGHGDQFF
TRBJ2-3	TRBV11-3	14	CASSLRGSTDTQYF
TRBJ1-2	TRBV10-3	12	CATHDDNYGYTF
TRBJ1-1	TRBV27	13	CASSPGTGPEAFF
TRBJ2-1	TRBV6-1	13	CASSELRVNEQFF
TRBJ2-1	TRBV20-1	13	CSASGPLISEQFF
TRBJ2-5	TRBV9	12	CASSATGETQYF
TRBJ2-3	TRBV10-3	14	CAISDTDPEDTQYF
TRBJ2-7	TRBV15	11	CATSRDLEQYF
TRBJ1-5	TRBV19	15	CASSETGGQSQPQHF
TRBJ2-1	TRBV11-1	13	CASRLGAYNEQFF
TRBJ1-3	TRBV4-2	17	CASSQAAVGDSGNTIYF